These 14 T cell receptor beta chains were all obtained from the same sample, sequenced in a study of vaccination and CD4 T cells after COVID-19 (dated by TCRdb to 2022 to 2024). Per the publication, the treatment or condition label means: approximately nine-day PBMC culture with coronavirus spike peptide pools or control peptides (ViraFEST assay). No antigen has been identified for these receptors. Libraries were prepared through PCR. TCRdb records Illumina iSeq 100 as the sequencer. At the Johns Hopkins FTIC core, DNA from the cultured CD4+ T cells underwent TCR sequencing with the Oncomine TCR Beta short-read assay. In-frame beta chains were kept once TCRdb had trimmed the public reads at Q25 with fastp and called clones with MiXCR. Rows are unified per CDR3 protein, each entry keeping the most common DNA and genes. Counted in this sample were 9,000 to 15,000 distinct CDR3 sequences; more than 60% of them appeared once. The ten largest clones capture approximately 9.1% of the sample.

The sample was CD4+ T cells from blood, cultured in vitro. The receptors stem from a human donor who had recovered from COVID-19.

The CDR3 sequence: CASTRGPGNYGYTF. CDR3 bases: TGTGCCAGTACCAGGGGTCCCGGCAACTATGGCTACACCTTC. The chain joins TRBV6-1 to TRBJ1-2; possible D gene TRBD1, 6 bases. Germline assignment: CDR1 MNHNS and CDR2 SASEGT. This CDR3 has 14 amino acids. The V end lost 9 bases, the J end lost 2 bases, and 16 bases lay between the germline ends.

V is TRBV12-3 or TRBV12-4 and J is TRBJ2-2; D gene uncertain. This CDR3 spans 13 amino acids. The V and J ends lost 6 bases and 6 bases respectively, with 11 bases between them. This CDR3 reads CASSVVMAGELFF. The CDR3 coding sequence is TGTGCCAGCAGCGTTGTCATGGCCGGGGAGCTGTTTTTT.

CDR3 sequence reads: CASSYGNTIYF. The CDR3 DNA sequence: TGTGCCAGCAGCTATGGAAACACCATATATTTT. The gene calls are TRBV5-6 and TRBJ1-3; D not certain. V lost 3 bases to trimming and J lost 3 bases, with 1 base between them. CDR1 is SGHDT and CDR2 is YYEEEE in the germline V gene. The length of the CDR3 is 11 residues.

The chain couples TRBV20-1 to TRBJ1-1; 8 nucleotides align to TRBD1. The CDR3 loop spans 13 amino acids. CDR1 is DFQATT, CDR2 SNEGSKA, per germline (reference sequence). The J segment lost 5 bases and the V segment lost 1 base, leaving 3 bases of the junction unmatched. CDR3 DNA: TGCAGTGCTAGAGGGACAGGGAATACTGAAGCTTTCTTT. It yields the protein CSARGTGNTEAFF.

This chain connects TRBV12-3 or TRBV12-4 to TRBJ1-2; the D gene is possibly TRBD1 (5 bases). The CDR3 has 15 residues. V was pared by 6 bases and J by 7 bases, with 21 bases between. The CDR3 loop is CASSQTAGRVIGYTF. CDR3 coding DNA: TGTGCCAGCAGCCAAACAGCAGGGAGAGTGATTGGCTACACCTTC.

The rearrangement uses TRBV12-3 or TRBV12-4 and TRBJ1-5; 10 nucleotides agree with TRBD1. Trimming at V came to 6 bases and at J to 7 bases, leaving 9 bases not matched to a gene. CDR3 size: 15 residues. The CDR3: CASSWGGTGDQPQHF. In DNA form, the CDR3 reads TGTGCCAGCAGCTGGGGTGGGACAGGGGACCAGCCCCAGCATTTT.

The chain links TRBV7-2 to TRBJ1-4; 11 bases are shared with TRBD1. Germline V CDR1 and CDR2: SGHTA, FQGNSA. V gave up 6 bases and J gave up 7 bases; unmatched junction bases: 4. This CDR3 has 14 amino acids. This chain's CDR3 is CASSSGQGAEKLFF. In nucleotides, the CDR3 is TGTGCCAGCAGTAGTGGACAGGGGGCTGAAAAACTGTTTTTT.

This clonotype was seen a few times. The chain links TRBV7-9 to TRBJ1-1, with 9 bases that match TRBD1. The V and J ends lost 5 bases and 8 bases, in that order; junction bases with no gene match: 6. Germline CDR1 SEHNR, CDR2 FQNEAQ (reference sequence). This CDR3 spans 13 amino acids. The DNA of the CDR3 is TGTGCCAGCAGCCTAGGACAGGGGACAGAAGCTTTCTTT. This encodes CASSLGQGTEAFF. Looking up the rest from reference TRBV7-9 and TRBJ1-1 gives the full variable domain: DTGVSQNPRHKITKRGQNVTFRCDPISEHNRLYWYRQTLGQGPEFLTYFQNEAQLEKSRLLSDRFSAERPKGSFSTLEIQRTEQGDSAMYLCASSLGQGTEAFFGQGTRLTVV.

The chain recombines TRBV15 with TRBJ2-2, with D possibly being TRBD2 (6 bases). Germline loops: CDR1 LNHNV, CDR2 YYDKDF (reference sequence). The CDR3 sequence is 17 residues long. With 0 bases removed from V and 0 bases from J, the gap between germline ends came to 11 bases. CDR3 protein: CATSRDEGGSNTGELFF. The CDR3 DNA reads TGTGCCACCAGCAGAGATGAGGGAGGCTCGAACACCGGGGAGCTGTTTTTT.

This chain links TRBV20-1 with TRBJ2-6; D is undetermined. The V gene lost 1 base and the J gene lost 1 base, with 5 bases spanning the gap. This CDR3 contains 14 residues. Germline V gene lookup returns CDR1 DFQATT and CDR2 SNEGSKA (reference sequence). The CDR3 sequence is CSARVGSGANVLTF. The CDR3 DNA reads TGCAGTGCTAGAGTAGGGTCTGGGGCCAACGTCCTGACTTTC.

The chain uses TRBV19 and TRBJ1-2; 7 nucleotides match TRBD1. The germline V gene has CDR1 LNHDA and CDR2 SQIVND (reference sequence). The CDR3 loop spans 18 amino acids. The ends lost 5 bases at V and 3 bases at J; junction bases unmatched: 18. In nucleotides, the CDR3 is TGTGCCAGTAGTCCTCGGGACTCAGGGGGAAGTTTATACTATGGCTACACCTTC. Translation gives CASSPRDSGGSLYYGYTF.

This clonotype was recorded only once. The rearrangement links TRBV11-3 to TRBJ2-5, with 9 bases lining up with TRBD2. In germline, CDR1 is SGHNT, CDR2 YENEEA. V lost 5 bases and J lost 3; bases outside the gene matches: 13. The CDR3 covers 17 residues. The CDR3 DNA sequence: TGTGCCAGCAGCCCGGGGTGGCGGGCTAGCGGGGAAGAGACCCAGTACTTC. This codes for CASSPGWRASGEETQYF. Based on the CDR3 plus reference TRBV11-3 and TRBJ2-5, the full variable domain is EAGVVQSPRYKIIEKKQPVAFWCNPISGHNTLYWYLQNLGQGPELLIRYENEEAVDDSQLPKDRFSAERLKGVDSTLKIQPAELGDSAVYLCASSPGWRASGEETQYFGPGTRLLVL.

The chain couples TRBV11-1 to TRBJ2-2; 12 bases are a match to TRBD2. CDR3 size: 17 residues. The germline CDR1 and CDR2 sequences are SGHAT and FQDESV (reference sequence). V shed 6 bases, J shed 4 bases, and the junction held 9 bases outside the gene matches. The CDR3 DNA is TGTGCCAGCAGGGGAGCACTAGCGGGGGGCCGCACCGGGGAGCTGTTTTTT. Translated: CASRGALAGGRTGELFF.

This clonotype is medium-sized. V and J are TRBV6-5 and TRBJ1-2; D is perhaps TRBD1 (5 bases). The CDR3 consists of 14 residues. Between the trimmed V and J ends, which lost 4 bases and 6 bases, there was a span of 15 bases. Germline V gene data show CDR1 as MNHEY and CDR2 as SVGAGI. The CDR3 sequence is CASSWRGDGNGYTF. The CDR3, as DNA: TGTGCCAGCAGTTGGAGAGGGGATGGAAATGGCTACACCTTC.